This T cell receptor beta chain was observed in a study of CD8+ T cells in alopecia areata. As for the study in general: Twice daily, treated patients received 5 to 10 mg of oral tofacitinib.

cDNA prepared by RNA extraction and subsequent reverse transcription served as the template for sequencing. The method was immunoSEQ multiplex PCR; TCRdb's version includes in-frame clones alone and lacks a portion of them. The sample includes 150,000 to 200,000 clones, 50% to 70% of them seen just once. CDR1 is SGHRS and CDR2 is YFSETQ in the germline V gene. V was pared by 3 bases and J by 8 bases, with 7 bases of the junction left unmatched. The CDR3 covers 14 residues. V and J are TRBV5-1 and TRBJ1-5, with 8 bases that match TRBD1. The material sequenced was CD4+ T cells sorted from blood, taken at week 0. The origin of this receptor is a human donor with alopecia areata. DNA of the CDR3: TGCGCCAGCAGCTCGGGACAGGCCTTGGAGCCCCAGCATTTT. It specifies CASSSGQALEPQHF.